These 10 T cell receptor beta chains originate from one sample sequenced in a study of blood T cell repertoires in COVID-19. Assay: immunoSEQ multiplex PCR; the TCRdb copy retains only in-frame clones and omits some. The repertoire includes roughly 200,000 clones, approximately 85% of them detected once, and 4.5% to 5% sits in the top ten. What was sequenced was peripheral blood. These receptors were collected from a woman at least 80 years old with acute or convalescent COVID-19.

The chain joins TRBV11-2 to TRBJ2-3, with TRBD1 matching over 7 bases. Trimming took 5 bases from V and 1 from J; bases not matched to a gene: 12. The CDR3 extends over 17 amino acids. In germline, CDR1 is SGHAT, CDR2 FQNNGV. CDR3: CASSPRDSPSGTDTQYF. In nucleotides, the CDR3 is TGTGCCAGCAGCCCCCGGGACAGCCCGTCTGGCACAGATACGCAGTATTTT.

The rearrangement uses TRBV5-1 and TRBJ2-3; possible D gene TRBD2, 6 bases. Per germline, CDR1 SGHRS and CDR2 YFSETQ. This CDR3 is built from 14 residues. Trimming left V 0 bases short and J 5 bases short, with 10 bases between. This CDR3 reads CASSLAGVGDTQYF. In nucleotides, the CDR3 is TGCGCCAGCAGCTTGGCGGGAGTTGGAGATACGCAGTATTTT.

V gene TRBV2 combines with J gene TRBJ2-7; 9 nucleotides line up with TRBD2. Germline V gene lookup returns CDR1 SNHLY and CDR2 FYNNEI. There are 14 residues in the CDR3. V lost 7 bases and J lost 4; bases outside the gene matches: 8. This chain's CDR3 is CASTLASGKYEQYF. In DNA form, the CDR3 reads TGTGCCAGCACTTTGGCTAGCGGGAAATACGAGCAGTACTTC.

The rearrangement links TRBV11-2 to TRBJ2-7; tentative D call: TRBD2 (6 bases). CDR1 SGHAT and CDR2 FQNNGV come from the germline V gene. The ends were cut back, 1 base at V and 3 bases at J, with 13 bases in the middle. CDR3 length: 15 amino acids. The CDR3 DNA follows: TGTGCCAGCAGCTTAGGGCCTAGCGAGCACTACGAGCAGTACTTC. Translation gives CASSLGPSEHYEQYF.

V is TRBV30 and J is TRBJ1-1; tentative D call: TRBD1 (6 bases). CDR3 length: 15 amino acids. Germline CDR1 is GTSNPN and CDR2 is SVGIG (reference sequence). Trimming removed 3 bases at V and 0 bases at J, with 14 bases between. The CDR3 loop reads CAWRSGQSMNTEAFF. CDR3 nucleotides: TGTGCCTGGAGATCAGGACAGTCGATGAACACTGAAGCTTTCTTT.

The V gene is TRBV10-3, the J gene TRBJ2-3; D gene uncertain. The CDR3 has 15 amino acids. V shed 2 bases and J shed 0 bases, with 9 bases lying between them. Per the germline V gene, CDR1 is ENHRY and CDR2 is SYGVKD. CDR3 sequence: CAISEPGSSTDTQYF. The DNA for the CDR3 is TGTGCCATCAGTGAGCCAGGCTCTAGCACAGATACGCAGTATTTT.

V and J are TRBV6-2 or TRBV6-3 and TRBJ2-1; 10 bases line up with TRBD2. From germline, CDR1 is MNHEY and CDR2 SVGEGT. After removal of 2 bases from V and 5 bases from J, the junction contained 12 bases not matched to a gene. The CDR3 consists of 18 residues. CDR3 coding DNA: TGTGCCAGCAGTTACGGTCTAGCGGGGGCGATTCCCCACAATGAGCAGTTCTTC. This translates into CASSYGLAGAIPHNEQFF.

The V gene is TRBV19, the J gene TRBJ1-2; tentative D call: TRBD1 (5 bases). Germline V gene data show CDR1 as LNHDA and CDR2 as SQIVND (reference sequence). Trimming removed 6 bases at V and 0 bases at J, with 14 bases between. This CDR3 region has 15 residues. CDR3 sequence (DNA): TGTGCCAGTAGCAGGGCCAGCACATCTAACTATGGCTACACCTTC. This codes for CASSRASTSNYGYTF.

This chain joins TRBV18 and TRBJ1-4; D gene unclear. This CDR3 is built from 15 residues. The V end was cut by 4 bases, the J end by 5 bases, with 14 bases between. Germline V lookup: CDR1 KGHSH, CDR2 LQKENI. In DNA form, the CDR3 reads TGTGCCAGCTCACGCTCGGCGGCCCCCAATGAAAAACTGTTTTTT. Translated: CASSRSAAPNEKLFF.

The chain couples TRBV5-8 to TRBJ1-4; weak D call: TRBD1 (6 bases). V was pared by 2 bases and J by 4 bases, with 12 bases between. Germline V CDR1 and CDR2: SGHTS, YDEGEE. The CDR3 contains 15 residues. DNA for the CDR3: TGTGCCAGCAGCTTAACAGGGAACTTTAATGAAAAACTGTTTTTT. Residues: CASSLTGNFNEKLFF.